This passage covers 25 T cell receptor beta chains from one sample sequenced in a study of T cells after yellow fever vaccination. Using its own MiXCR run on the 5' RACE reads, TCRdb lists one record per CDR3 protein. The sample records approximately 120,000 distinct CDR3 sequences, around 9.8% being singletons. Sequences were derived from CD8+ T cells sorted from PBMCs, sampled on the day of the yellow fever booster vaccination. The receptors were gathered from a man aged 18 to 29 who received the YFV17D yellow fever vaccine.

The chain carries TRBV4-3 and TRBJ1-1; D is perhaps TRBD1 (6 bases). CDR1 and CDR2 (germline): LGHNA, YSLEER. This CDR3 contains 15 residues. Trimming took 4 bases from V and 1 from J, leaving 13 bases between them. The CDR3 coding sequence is TGCGCCAGCAGCCCAACAGGGAATTGGAACACTGAAGCTTTCTTT. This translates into CASSPTGNWNTEAFF.

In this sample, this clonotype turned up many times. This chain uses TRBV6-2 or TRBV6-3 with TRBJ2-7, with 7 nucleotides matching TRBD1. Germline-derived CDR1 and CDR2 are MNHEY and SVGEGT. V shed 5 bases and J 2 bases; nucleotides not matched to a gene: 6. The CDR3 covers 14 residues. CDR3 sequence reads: CASSQRDSAYEQYF. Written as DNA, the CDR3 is TGTGCCAGCAGTCAAAGGGACAGCGCCTACGAGCAGTACTTC.

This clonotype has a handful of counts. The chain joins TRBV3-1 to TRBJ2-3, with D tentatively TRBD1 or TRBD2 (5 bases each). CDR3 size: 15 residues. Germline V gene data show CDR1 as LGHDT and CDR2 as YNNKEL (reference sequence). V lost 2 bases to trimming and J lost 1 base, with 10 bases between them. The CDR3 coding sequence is TGTGCCAGCAGCCAAAGCCTGGGGGGCACAGATACGCAGTATTTT. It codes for CASSQSLGGTDTQYF.

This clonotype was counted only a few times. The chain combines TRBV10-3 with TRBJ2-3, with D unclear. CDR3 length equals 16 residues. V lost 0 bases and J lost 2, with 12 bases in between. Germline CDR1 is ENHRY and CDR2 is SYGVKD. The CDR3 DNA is TGTGCCATCAGTGAGTCGACTGTGACTCCCACAGATACGCAGTATTTT. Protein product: CAISESTVTPTDTQYF.

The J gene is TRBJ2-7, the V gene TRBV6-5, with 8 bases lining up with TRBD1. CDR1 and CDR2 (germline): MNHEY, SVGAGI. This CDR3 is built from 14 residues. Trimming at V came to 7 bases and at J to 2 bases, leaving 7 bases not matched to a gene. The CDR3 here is CASTYGQGPYEQYF. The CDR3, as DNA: TGTGCCAGCACCTACGGACAGGGCCCCTACGAGCAGTACTTC.

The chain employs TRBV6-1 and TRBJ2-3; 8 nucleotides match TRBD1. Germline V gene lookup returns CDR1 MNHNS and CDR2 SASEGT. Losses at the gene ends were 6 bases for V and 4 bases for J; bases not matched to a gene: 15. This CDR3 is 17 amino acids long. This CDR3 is CASRIPSGSGGADTQYF. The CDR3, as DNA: TGTGCCAGCAGAATACCCTCGGGGTCAGGGGGCGCAGATACGCAGTATTTT.

The CDR3 is CASSSRGGARTDTQYF. The CDR3 coding sequence is TGTGCCAGCAGCTCCAGAGGGGGGGCCCGCACAGATACGCAGTATTTT. This chain joins TRBV7-9 and TRBJ2-3; D may be TRBD2 (7 bases). This CDR3 has 16 residues. Trimming stripped 4 bases from V and 1 base from J, with 15 bases between. In germline, CDR1 is SEHNR, CDR2 FQNEAQ (reference sequence).

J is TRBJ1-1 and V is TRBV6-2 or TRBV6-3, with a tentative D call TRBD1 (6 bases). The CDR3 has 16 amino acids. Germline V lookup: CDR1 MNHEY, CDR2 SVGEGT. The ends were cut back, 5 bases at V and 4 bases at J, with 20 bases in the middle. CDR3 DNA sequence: TGTGCCAGCAGTCCTCACAGGGTGGGCCTTGGCACTGAAGCTTTCTTT. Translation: CASSPHRVGLGTEAFF.

The CDR3 DNA is TGTGCCAGCACTTCCTACGAGCAGTACGTC. Translation gives CASTSYEQYV. The rearrangement links TRBV7-9 to TRBJ2-7, with D hard to call. V was cut by 7 bases and J by 1 base, with 2 bases left in between. CDR1 is SEHNR and CDR2 is FQNEAQ in the germline V gene (reference sequence). CDR3 length: 10 amino acids.

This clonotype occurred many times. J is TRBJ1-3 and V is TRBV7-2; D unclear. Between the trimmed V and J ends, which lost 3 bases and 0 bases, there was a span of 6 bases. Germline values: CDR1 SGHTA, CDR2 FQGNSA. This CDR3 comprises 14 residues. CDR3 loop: CASSFGVSGNTIYF. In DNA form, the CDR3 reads TGTGCCAGCAGCTTCGGCGTCTCTGGAAACACCATATATTTT. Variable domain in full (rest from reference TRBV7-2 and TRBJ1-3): GAGVSQSPSNKVTEKGKDVELRCDPISGHTALYWYRQSLGQGLEFLIYFQGNSAPDKSGLPSDRFSAERTGGSVSTLTIQRTQQEDSAVYLCASSFGVSGNTIYFGEGSWLTVV.

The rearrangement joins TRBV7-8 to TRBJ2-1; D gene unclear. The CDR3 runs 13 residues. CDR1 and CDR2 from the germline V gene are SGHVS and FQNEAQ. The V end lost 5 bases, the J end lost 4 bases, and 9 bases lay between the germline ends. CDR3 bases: TGTGCCAGCAGCGAGCCTAATTACAATGAGCAGTTCTTC. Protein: CASSEPNYNEQFF. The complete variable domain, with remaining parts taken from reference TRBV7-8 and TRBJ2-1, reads GAGVSQSPRYKVAKRGQDVALRCDPISGHVSLFWYQQALGQGPEFLTYFQNEAQLDKSGLPSDRFFAERPEGSVSTLKIQRTQQEDSAVYLCASSEPNYNEQFFGPGTRLTVL.

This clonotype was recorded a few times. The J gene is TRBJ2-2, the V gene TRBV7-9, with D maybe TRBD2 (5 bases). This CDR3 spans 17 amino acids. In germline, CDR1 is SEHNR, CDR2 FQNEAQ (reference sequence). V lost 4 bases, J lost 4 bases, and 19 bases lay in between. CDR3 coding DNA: TGTGCCAGCAGCTCCCCCCTTGCGGGTACTGTCACCGGGGAGCTGTTTTTT. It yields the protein CASSSPLAGTVTGELFF.

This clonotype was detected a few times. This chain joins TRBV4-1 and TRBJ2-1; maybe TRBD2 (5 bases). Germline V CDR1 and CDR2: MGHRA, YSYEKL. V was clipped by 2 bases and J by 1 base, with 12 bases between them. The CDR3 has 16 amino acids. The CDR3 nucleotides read TGCGCCAGCAGCCAAATAATCTCGGGGTCCTACAATGAGCAGTTCTTC. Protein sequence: CASSQIISGSYNEQFF.

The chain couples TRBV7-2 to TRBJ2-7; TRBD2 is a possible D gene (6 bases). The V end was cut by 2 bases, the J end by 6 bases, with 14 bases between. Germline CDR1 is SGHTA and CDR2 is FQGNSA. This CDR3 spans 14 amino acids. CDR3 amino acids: CASSLSNGGLEQYV. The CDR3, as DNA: TGTGCCAGCAGCTTATCTAACGGGGGTCTCGAGCAGTACGTC.

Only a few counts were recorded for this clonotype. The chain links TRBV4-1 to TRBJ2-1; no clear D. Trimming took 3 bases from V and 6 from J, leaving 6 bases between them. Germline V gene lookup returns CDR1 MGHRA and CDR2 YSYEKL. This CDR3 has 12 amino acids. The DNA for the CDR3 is TGCGCCAGCAGCCATCTTACCAATGAGCAGTTCTTC. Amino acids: CASSHLTNEQFF.

The CDR3 bases are TGTGCCAGCTTCGGGGGCGGCGGCTACACCTTC. Translating it yields CASFGGGGYTF. V is TRBV4-2 and J is TRBJ1-2; a possible D gene is TRBD1 (6 bases). Trimming left V 8 bases short and J 8 bases short, with 12 bases between. The CDR3 consists of 11 residues. CDR1 is LGHNA, CDR2 YNFKEQ, per germline.

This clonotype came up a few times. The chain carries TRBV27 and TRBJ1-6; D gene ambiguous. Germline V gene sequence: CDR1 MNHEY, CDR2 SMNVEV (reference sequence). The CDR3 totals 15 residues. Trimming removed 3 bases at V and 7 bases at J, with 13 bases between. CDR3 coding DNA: TGTGCCAGCAGTTTGCAAGGACCCAACAATTCACCCCTCCACTTT. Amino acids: CASSLQGPNNSPLHF.

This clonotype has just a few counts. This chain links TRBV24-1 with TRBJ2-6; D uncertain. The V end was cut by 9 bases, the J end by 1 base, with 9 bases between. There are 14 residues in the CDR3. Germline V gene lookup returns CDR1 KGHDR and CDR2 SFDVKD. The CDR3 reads CATGLRSGANVLTF. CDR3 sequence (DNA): TGTGCCACCGGCTTGAGGTCTGGGGCCAACGTCCTGACTTTC.

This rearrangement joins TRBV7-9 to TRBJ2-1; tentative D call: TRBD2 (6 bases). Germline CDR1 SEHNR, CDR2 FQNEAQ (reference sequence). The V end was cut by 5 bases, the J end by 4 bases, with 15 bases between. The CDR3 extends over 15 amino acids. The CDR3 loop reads CASSKPPLAYNEQFF. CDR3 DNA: TGTGCCAGCAGCAAACCCCCGCTAGCGTACAATGAGCAGTTCTTC. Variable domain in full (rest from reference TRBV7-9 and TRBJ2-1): DTGVSQNPRHKITKRGQNVTFRCDPISEHNRLYWYRQTLGQGPEFLTYFQNEAQLEKSRLLSDRFSAERPKGSFSTLEIQRTEQGDSAMYLCASSKPPLAYNEQFFGPGTRLTVL.

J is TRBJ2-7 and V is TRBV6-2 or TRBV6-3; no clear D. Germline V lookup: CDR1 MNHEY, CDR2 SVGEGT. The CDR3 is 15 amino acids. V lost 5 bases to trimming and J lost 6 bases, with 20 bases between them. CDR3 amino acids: CASSIPRSALSEQYF. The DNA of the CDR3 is TGTGCCAGCAGTATCCCCCGGTCAGCTCTAAGCGAGCAGTACTTC.

The CDR3 here is CASSPRRISSYNEQFF. The DNA for the CDR3 is TGTGCCAGCAGCCCCAGACGGATAAGCTCCTACAATGAGCAGTTCTTC. The chain links TRBV7-9 to TRBJ2-1; D is unresolved. This CDR3 comprises 16 residues. The germline V gene encodes CDR1 SEHNR and CDR2 FQNEAQ (reference sequence). The V end was cut by 5 bases, the J end by 0 bases, with 14 bases between.

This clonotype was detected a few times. The CDR3 region has the DNA TGTGCCAGTAGTATTTGGAAGTTTCGGACAGGGGACAATGAGCAGTTCTTC. Protein sequence: CASSIWKFRTGDNEQFF. The chain uses TRBV19 and TRBJ2-1; TRBD1 aligns across 9 bases. From germline, CDR1 is LNHDA and CDR2 SQIVND (reference sequence). Trimming at V came to 3 bases and at J to 5 bases, leaving 11 bases not matched to a gene. This CDR3 contains 17 residues. The full variable domain, in which reference TRBV19 and TRBJ2-1 provide the parts outside the CDR3, is DGGITQSPKYLFRKEGQNVTLSCEQNLNHDAMYWYRQDPGQGLRLIYYSQIVNDFQKGDIAEGYSVSREKKESFPLTVTSAQKNPTAFYLCASSIWKFRTGDNEQFFGPGTRLTVL.

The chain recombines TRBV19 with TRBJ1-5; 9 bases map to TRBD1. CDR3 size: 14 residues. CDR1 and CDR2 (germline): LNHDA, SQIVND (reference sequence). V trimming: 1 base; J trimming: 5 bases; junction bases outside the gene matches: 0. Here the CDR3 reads CASSIGQGDQPQHF. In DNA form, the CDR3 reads TGTGCCAGTAGTATAGGACAGGGGGATCAGCCCCAGCATTTT.

CDR3 region: CASSYPKFPGGETQYF. For the CDR3, the DNA is TGTGCCAGCAGTTACCCGAAGTTCCCAGGGGGAGAGACCCAGTACTTC. The chain links TRBV6-2 or TRBV6-3 to TRBJ2-5, with TRBD1 matching 7 bases. After removal of 2 bases from V and 4 bases from J, the junction contained 10 bases not matched to a gene. The CDR3 is made up of 16 amino acids. The germline V gene encodes CDR1 MNHEY and CDR2 SVGEGT.

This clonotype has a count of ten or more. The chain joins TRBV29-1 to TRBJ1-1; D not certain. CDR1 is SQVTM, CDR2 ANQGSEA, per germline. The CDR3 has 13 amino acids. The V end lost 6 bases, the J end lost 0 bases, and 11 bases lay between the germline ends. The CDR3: CSVLGSMNTEAFF. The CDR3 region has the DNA TGCAGCGTGCTGGGTTCCATGAACACTGAAGCTTTCTTT.